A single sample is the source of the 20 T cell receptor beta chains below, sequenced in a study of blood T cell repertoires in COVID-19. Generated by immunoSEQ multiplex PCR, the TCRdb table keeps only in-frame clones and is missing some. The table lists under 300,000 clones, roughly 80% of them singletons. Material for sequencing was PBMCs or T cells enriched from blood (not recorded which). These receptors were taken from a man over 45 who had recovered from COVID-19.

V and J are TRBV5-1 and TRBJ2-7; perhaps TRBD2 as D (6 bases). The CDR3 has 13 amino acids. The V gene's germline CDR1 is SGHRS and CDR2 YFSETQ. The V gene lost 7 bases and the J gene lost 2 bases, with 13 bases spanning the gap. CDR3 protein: CASGRGSPYEQYF. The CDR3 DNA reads TGCGCCAGCGGGCGGGGTTCCCCCTACGAGCAGTACTTC.

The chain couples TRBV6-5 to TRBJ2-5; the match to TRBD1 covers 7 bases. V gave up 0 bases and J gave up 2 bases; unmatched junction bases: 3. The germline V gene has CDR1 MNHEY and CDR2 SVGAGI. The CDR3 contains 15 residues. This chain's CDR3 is CASSYSGGWQETQYF. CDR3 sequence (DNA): TGTGCCAGCAGTTACTCAGGGGGCTGGCAAGAGACCCAGTACTTC.

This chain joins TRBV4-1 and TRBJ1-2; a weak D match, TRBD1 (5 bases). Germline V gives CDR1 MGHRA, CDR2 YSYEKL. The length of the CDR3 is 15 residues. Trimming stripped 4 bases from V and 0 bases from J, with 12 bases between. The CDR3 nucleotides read TGCGCCAGCAGCCCTCCAGGGCGCCCTAACTATGGCTACACCTTC. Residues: CASSPPGRPNYGYTF.

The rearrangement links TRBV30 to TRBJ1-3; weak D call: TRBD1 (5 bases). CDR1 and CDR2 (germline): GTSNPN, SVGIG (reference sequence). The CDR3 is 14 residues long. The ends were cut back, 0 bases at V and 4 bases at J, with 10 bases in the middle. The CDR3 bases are TGTGCCTGGAGTGTACCACAGGCCGGAAACACCATATATTTT. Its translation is CAWSVPQAGNTIYF.

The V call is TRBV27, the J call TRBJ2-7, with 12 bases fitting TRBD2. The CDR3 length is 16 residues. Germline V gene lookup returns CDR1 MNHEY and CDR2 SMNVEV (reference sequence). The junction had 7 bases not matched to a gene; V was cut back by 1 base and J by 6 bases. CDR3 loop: CASSLWASGRASEQYF. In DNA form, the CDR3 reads TGTGCCAGCAGTTTATGGGCTAGCGGGAGGGCCTCCGAGCAGTACTTC.

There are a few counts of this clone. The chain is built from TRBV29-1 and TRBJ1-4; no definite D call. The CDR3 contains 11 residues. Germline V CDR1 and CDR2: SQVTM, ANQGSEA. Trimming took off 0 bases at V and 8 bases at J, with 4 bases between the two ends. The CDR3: CSVEEREKLFF. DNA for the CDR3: TGCAGCGTTGAAGAGCGGGAAAAACTGTTTTTT.

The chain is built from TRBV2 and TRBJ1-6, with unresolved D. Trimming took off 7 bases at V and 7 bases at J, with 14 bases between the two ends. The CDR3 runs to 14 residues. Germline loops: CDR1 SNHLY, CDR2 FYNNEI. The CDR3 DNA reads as TGTGCCAGCAATGACCACGCGATAAATTCACCCCTCCACTTT. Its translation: CASNDHAINSPLHF.

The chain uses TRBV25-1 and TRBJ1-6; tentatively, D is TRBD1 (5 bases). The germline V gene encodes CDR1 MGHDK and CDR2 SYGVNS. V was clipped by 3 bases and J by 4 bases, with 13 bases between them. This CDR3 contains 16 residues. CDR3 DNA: TGTGCCAGCAGTGATTACGACAGCGAATATAATTCACCCCTCCACTTT. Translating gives CASSDYDSEYNSPLHF.

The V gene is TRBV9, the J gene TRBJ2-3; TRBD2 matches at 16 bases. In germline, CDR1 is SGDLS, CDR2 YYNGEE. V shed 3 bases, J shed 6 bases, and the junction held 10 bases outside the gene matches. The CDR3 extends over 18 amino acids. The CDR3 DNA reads TGTGCCAGCAGCGCGGGGACTAGCGGGGGGGCCGGTCGGGATACGCAGTATTTT. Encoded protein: CASSAGTSGGAGRDTQYF.

CDR3 DNA sequence: TGTGCCAGCAGTGCCCGTATCGGGACAGGCCAGATTCACAATGAGCAGTTCTTC. Translation: CASSARIGTGQIHNEQFF. V is TRBV2 and J is TRBJ2-1; 8 bases fit TRBD1. The germline V gene encodes CDR1 SNHLY and CDR2 FYNNEI. Trimming at V came to 4 bases and at J to 5 bases, leaving 16 bases not matched to a gene. This CDR3 has 18 amino acids.

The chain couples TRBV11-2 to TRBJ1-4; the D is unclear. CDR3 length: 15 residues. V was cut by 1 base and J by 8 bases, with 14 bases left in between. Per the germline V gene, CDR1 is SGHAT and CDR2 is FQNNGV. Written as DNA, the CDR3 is TGTGCCAGCAGCTTAGCTGGAGGGAGAGAGGAAAAACTGTTTTTT. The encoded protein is CASSLAGGREEKLFF.

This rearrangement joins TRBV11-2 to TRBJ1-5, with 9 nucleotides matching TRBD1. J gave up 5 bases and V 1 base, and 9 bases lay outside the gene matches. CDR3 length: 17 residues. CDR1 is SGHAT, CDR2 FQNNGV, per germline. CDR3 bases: TGTGCCAGCAGCTTAGTAGTAACAGGGGGCAAGGATCAGCCCCAGCATTTT. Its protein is CASSLVVTGGKDQPQHF. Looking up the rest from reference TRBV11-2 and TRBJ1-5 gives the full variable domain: EAGVAQSPRYKIIEKRQSVAFWCNPISGHATLYWYQQILGQGPKLLIQFQNNGVVDDSQLPKDRFSAERLKGVDSTLKIQPAKLEDSAVYLCASSLVVTGGKDQPQHFGDGTRLSIL.

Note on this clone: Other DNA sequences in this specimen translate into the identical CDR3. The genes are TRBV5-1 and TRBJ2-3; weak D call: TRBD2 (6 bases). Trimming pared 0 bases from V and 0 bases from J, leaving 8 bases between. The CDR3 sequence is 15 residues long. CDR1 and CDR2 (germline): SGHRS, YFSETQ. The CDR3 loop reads CASSLDGTSTDTQYF. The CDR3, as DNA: TGCGCCAGCAGCTTGGATGGGACTAGCACAGATACGCAGTATTTT.

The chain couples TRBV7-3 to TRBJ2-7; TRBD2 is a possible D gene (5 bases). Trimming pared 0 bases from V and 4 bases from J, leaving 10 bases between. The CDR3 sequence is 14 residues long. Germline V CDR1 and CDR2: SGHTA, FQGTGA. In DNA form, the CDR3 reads TGTGCCAGCAGCTTAACCGGGAACCATTACGAGCAGTACTTC. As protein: CASSLTGNHYEQYF. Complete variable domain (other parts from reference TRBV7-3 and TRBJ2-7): GAGVSQTPSNKVTEKGKYVELRCDPISGHTALYWYRQSLGQGPEFLIYFQGTGAADDSGLPNDRFFAVRPEGSVSTLKIQRTERGDSAVYLCASSLTGNHYEQYFGPGTRLTVT.

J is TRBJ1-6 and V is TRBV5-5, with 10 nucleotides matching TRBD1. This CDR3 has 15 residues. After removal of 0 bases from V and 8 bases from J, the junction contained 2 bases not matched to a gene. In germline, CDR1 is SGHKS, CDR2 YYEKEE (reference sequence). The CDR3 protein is CASSLGGTGDSPLHF. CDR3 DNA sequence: TGTGCCAGCAGCTTGGGGGGGACAGGGGATTCACCCCTCCACTTT. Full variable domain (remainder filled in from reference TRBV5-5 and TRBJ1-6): DAGVTQSPTHLIKTRGQQVTLRCSPISGHKSVSWYQQVLGQGPQFIFQYYEKEERGRGNFPDRFSARQFPNYSSELNVNALLLGDSALYLCASSLGGTGDSPLHFGNGTRLTVT.

The CDR3 loop is CASSLGQGRGNEQFF. In nucleotides, the CDR3 is TGTGCCAGCAGTTTGGGTCAGGGAAGGGGGAATGAGCAGTTCTTC. The genes are TRBV27 and TRBJ2-1, with a weak D call TRBD1 (6 bases). The ends were cut back, 3 bases at V and 7 bases at J, with 16 bases in the middle. This CDR3 contains 15 residues. Germline assignment: CDR1 MNHEY and CDR2 SMNVEV (reference sequence).

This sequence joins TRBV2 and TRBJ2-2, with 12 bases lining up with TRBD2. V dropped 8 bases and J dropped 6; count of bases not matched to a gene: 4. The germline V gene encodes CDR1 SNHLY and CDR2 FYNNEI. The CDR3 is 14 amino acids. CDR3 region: CASASGGAPGELFF. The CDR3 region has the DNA TGTGCCAGCGCTAGCGGGGGGGCCCCCGGGGAGCTGTTTTTT.

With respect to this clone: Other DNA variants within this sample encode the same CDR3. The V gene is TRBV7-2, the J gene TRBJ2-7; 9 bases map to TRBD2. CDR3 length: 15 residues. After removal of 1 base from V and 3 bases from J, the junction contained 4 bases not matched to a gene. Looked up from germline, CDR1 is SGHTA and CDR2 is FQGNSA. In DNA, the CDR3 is TGTGCCAGCAGCTTAGAGGCGGGAGGGATCTACGAGCAGTACTTC. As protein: CASSLEAGGIYEQYF.

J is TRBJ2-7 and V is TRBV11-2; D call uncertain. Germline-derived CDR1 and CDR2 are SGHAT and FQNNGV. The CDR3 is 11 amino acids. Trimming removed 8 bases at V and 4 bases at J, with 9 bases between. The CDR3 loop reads CASGSRYEQYF. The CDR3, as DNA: TGTGCCAGCGGCAGTCGATACGAGCAGTACTTC.

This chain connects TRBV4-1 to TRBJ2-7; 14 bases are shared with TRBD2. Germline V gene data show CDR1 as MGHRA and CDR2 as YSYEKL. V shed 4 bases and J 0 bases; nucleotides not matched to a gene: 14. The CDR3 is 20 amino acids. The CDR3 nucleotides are TGCGCCAGCAGCCGCCCGGGCCGGGGACTAGCGGGAGTGGCCTCCTACGAGCAGTACTTC. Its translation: CASSRPGRGLAGVASYEQYF.